Each of the 16 T cell receptor beta chains below was sequenced from the same sample in a study of T-cell reconstitution after alpha-beta-depleted transplantation in children. Preparation of the TCRbeta library was carried out with unique molecular identifiers. TCRdb fed the PCR reads into MiXCR, producing one record per CDR3 protein. The sample carries some 150,000 distinct CDR3 sequences, roughly 9% recorded once. Here the sequenced sample was PBMCs, mostly from graft donor cells, taken 180 days after TCRalphabeta/CD19-depleted stem cell transplant. Source of these receptors: a female patient between 2 and 15 years old who had a stem cell transplant for congenital amegakaryocytic thrombocytopenia, so the T cells may come from the graft donor.

This clonotype was counted between two and nine times. The chain combines TRBV5-1 with TRBJ2-5; no definite D call. CDR1 SGHRS and CDR2 YFSETQ come from the germline V gene. The CDR3 runs 14 residues. The ends were cut back, 3 bases at V and 5 bases at J, with 14 bases in the middle. The CDR3 sequence: CASSSYQVGETQYF. The CDR3 nucleotides are TGCGCCAGCAGCTCATACCAGGTTGGCGAGACCCAGTACTTC.

This clonotype was found a few times. The chain recombines TRBV29-1 with TRBJ2-3; no firm D call. The CDR3 has 13 residues. The V and J ends lost 0 bases and 5 bases respectively, with 9 bases between them. Germline V gene data show CDR1 as SQVTM and CDR2 as ANQGSEA. CDR3 region: CSVEDLKGDTQYF. The DNA of the CDR3 is TGCAGCGTTGAAGATTTAAAAGGAGATACGCAGTATTTT.

This clonotype was counted ten times or more. This chain links TRBV10-3 with TRBJ1-2; no clear D gene. V was trimmed by 4 bases and J by 3 bases, leaving 12 bases between them. The germline V gene encodes CDR1 ENHRY and CDR2 SYGVKD. There are 14 residues in the CDR3. The CDR3 loop is CAISGQREDYGYTF. CDR3 sequence (DNA): TGTGCCATCAGTGGGCAGAGAGAAGACTATGGCTACACCTTC.

V gene TRBV19 combines with J gene TRBJ2-2, with 7 bases aligning to TRBD1. The trim removed 6 bases at V and 4 bases at J, leaving 8 bases unmatched. Germline CDR1 reads LNHDA; CDR2 reads SQIVND (reference sequence). This CDR3 is 15 amino acids long. The CDR3 sequence is CASSATGVSTGELFF. The CDR3, as DNA: TGTGCCAGTAGCGCAACAGGGGTGTCCACCGGGGAGCTGTTTTTT.

The table lists this clonotype with a few counts. This chain joins TRBV6-2 or TRBV6-3 and TRBJ1-1; 7 bases line up with TRBD1. This CDR3 region has 15 residues. With 6 bases clipped from V and 7 bases from J, the junction kept 14 bases outside the gene matches. Germline CDR1 reads MNHEY; CDR2 reads SVGEGT. Here the CDR3 DNA reads TGTGCCAGCAGCGAAACGAAACAGGGGACCTTTGAAGCTTTCTTT. The encoded protein is CASSETKQGTFEAFF.

This clonotype was detected ten times or more. The chain employs TRBV29-1 and TRBJ2-2, with a tentative D call TRBD2 (6 bases). This CDR3 contains 13 residues. Trimming left V 0 bases short and J 6 bases short, with 8 bases between. The V gene's germline CDR1 is SQVTM and CDR2 ANQGSEA. In DNA form, the CDR3 reads TGCAGCGTTGAAGACGGGGGATCCGGGGAGCTGTTTTTT. It encodes CSVEDGGSGELFF.

J is TRBJ2-5 and V is TRBV6-2 or TRBV6-3; 7 nucleotides line up with TRBD1. Germline-derived CDR1 and CDR2 are MNHEY and SVGEGT. V was clipped by 3 bases and J by 5 bases; unmatched bases: 27. The CDR3 spans 21 residues. The CDR3 nucleotides are TGTGCCAGCAGTTATGGCCCGAGGTGGGGACAGAATTTAGTCATCAGGGAGACCCAGTACTTC. Protein sequence: CASSYGPRWGQNLVIRETQYF.

This clonotype was recorded many times. The chain employs TRBV7-9 and TRBJ2-7, with 10 bases that match TRBD1. The CDR3 is made up of 15 amino acids. J was trimmed by 1 base and V by 5 bases; bases with no gene match: 5. CDR1 and CDR2 (germline): SEHNR, FQNEAQ (reference sequence). The CDR3 spells CASSPGQGLSYEQYF. In DNA, the CDR3 is TGTGCCAGCAGCCCGGGACAGGGGCTATCCTACGAGCAGTACTTC. Together with reference TRBV7-9 and TRBJ2-7, the CDR3 gives the full variable domain: DTGVSQNPRHKITKRGQNVTFRCDPISEHNRLYWYRQTLGQGPEFLTYFQNEAQLEKSRLLSDRFSAERPKGSFSTLEIQRTEQGDSAMYLCASSPGQGLSYEQYFGPGTRLTVT.

This clonotype was detected many times. V usage is TRBV5-1 and J usage is TRBJ2-5, with 11 bases aligning to TRBD2. There are 15 residues in the CDR3. V was pared by 4 bases and J by 5 bases, with 7 bases of the junction left unmatched. The germline V gene encodes CDR1 SGHRS and CDR2 YFSETQ. The CDR3 loop is CASSALAGGGETQYF. DNA of the CDR3: TGCGCCAGCAGCGCCCTAGCGGGGGGTGGCGAGACCCAGTACTTC.

Notes on this clonotype: Just one base apart from a much larger clone, this may be a read error. This chain connects TRBV20-1 to TRBJ2-7; either TRBD1 or TRBD2 may supply D (5 bases each). The CDR3 is 13 residues long. V was trimmed by 3 bases and J by 5 bases, leaving 14 bases between them. Germline assignment: CDR1 DFQATT and CDR2 SNEGSKA (reference sequence). The DNA for the CDR3 is TGCAGTGCTAGCTTGGGACCTAGACACGAGCAGTACTTC. This sequence encodes CSASLGPRHEQYF.

In its sample, this clonotype was seen a few times. This chain connects TRBV20-1 to TRBJ2-2; 7 bases fit TRBD2. The germline V gene has CDR1 DFQATT and CDR2 SNEGSKA (reference sequence). With 2 bases clipped from V and 6 bases from J, the junction kept 12 bases outside the gene matches. CDR3 length: 16 residues. CDR3 region: CSARNPSGDGPGELFF. Written as DNA, the CDR3 is TGCAGTGCTAGAAACCCTAGCGGTGACGGACCCGGGGAGCTGTTTTTT.

The chain uses TRBV4-2 and TRBJ2-2; D gene ambiguous. The V gene lost 4 bases and the J gene lost 3 bases, with 12 bases spanning the gap. This CDR3 spans 15 amino acids. Germline loops: CDR1 LGHNA, CDR2 YNFKEQ. This CDR3 reads CASSPESTDTGELFF. The CDR3, as DNA: TGTGCCAGCAGCCCAGAATCAACAGACACCGGGGAGCTGTTTTTT.

This clonotype was found many times. This rearrangement joins TRBV5-5 to TRBJ1-1; TRBD1 matches at 9 bases. This CDR3 is 16 amino acids long. Per the germline V gene, CDR1 is SGHKS and CDR2 is YYEKEE (reference sequence). V was clipped by 4 bases and J by 5 bases; unmatched bases: 12. This CDR3 is CASSTTRGQGGTEAFF. The CDR3 bases are TGTGCCAGCAGCACGACGAGGGGACAGGGTGGGACTGAAGCTTTCTTT.

As for this clonotype: A much more abundant neighbour one base away suggests this may be a read error. The J gene is TRBJ2-7, the V gene TRBV20-1; 7 bases line up with TRBD2. Germline V gives CDR1 DFQATT, CDR2 SNEGSKA (reference sequence). CDR3 size: 15 residues. In nucleotides, the CDR3 is TGCAGTGCTAGAGATATCAAGGGAGGGTCCTACGAGCGGTACTTC. Its translation: CSARDIKGGSYERYF.

In this sample, this clonotype turned up many times. This chain uses TRBV7-6 with TRBJ2-2; D is ambiguous. The CDR3 runs to 16 residues. In germline, CDR1 is SGHVS, CDR2 FNYEAQ. V was cut by 1 base and J by 4 bases, with 13 bases left in between. This chain's CDR3 is CASSLGPSTATGELFF. For the CDR3, the DNA is TGTGCCAGCAGCTTAGGGCCCTCGACGGCCACCGGGGAGCTGTTTTTT.

The rearrangement links TRBV20-1 to TRBJ2-7; 10 nucleotides match TRBD1. V gave up 6 bases and J gave up 2 bases; unmatched junction bases: 10. CDR3 length equals 15 residues. The germline gives CDR1 DFQATT, CDR2 SNEGSKA (reference sequence). CDR3 coding DNA: TGCAGTGCCAGACCGCCGGGACAGGGGCCCTACGAGCAGTACTTC. Its protein is CSARPPGQGPYEQYF.